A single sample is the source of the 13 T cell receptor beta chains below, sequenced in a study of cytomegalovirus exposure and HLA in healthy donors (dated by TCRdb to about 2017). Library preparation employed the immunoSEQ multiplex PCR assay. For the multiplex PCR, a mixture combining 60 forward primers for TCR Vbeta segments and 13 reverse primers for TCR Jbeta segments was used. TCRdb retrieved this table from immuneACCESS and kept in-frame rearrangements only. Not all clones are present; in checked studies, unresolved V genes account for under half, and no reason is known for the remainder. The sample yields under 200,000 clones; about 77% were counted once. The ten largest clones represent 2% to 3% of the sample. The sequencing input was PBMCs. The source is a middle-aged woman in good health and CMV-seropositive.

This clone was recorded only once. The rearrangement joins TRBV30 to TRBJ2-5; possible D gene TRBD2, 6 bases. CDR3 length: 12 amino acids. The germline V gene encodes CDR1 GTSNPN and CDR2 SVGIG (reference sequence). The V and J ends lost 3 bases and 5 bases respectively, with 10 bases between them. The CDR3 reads CAWRGTGETQYF. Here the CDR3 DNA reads TGTGCCTGGAGGGGGACTGGGGAGACCCAGTACTTC.

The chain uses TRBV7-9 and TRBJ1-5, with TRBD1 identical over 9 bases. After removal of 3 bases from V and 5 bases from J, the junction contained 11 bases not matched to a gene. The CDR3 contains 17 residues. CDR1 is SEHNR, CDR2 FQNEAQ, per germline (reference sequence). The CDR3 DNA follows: TGTGCCAGCAGCTTGGACAGGGGAGGTCTGTTCGATCAGCCCCAGCATTTT. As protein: CASSLDRGGLFDQPQHF.

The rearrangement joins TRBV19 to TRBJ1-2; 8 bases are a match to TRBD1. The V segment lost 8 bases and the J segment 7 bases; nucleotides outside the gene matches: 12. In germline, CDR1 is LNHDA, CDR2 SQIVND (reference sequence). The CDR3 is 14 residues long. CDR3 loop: CASRPSDRESGYTF. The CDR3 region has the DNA TGTGCCAGTCGGCCCTCGGACAGGGAAAGTGGCTACACCTTC.

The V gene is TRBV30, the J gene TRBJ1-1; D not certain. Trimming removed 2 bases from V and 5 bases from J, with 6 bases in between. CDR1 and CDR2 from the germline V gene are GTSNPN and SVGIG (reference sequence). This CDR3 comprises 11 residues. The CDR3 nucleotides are TGTGCCTGGAGTACGGGGACTGAAGCTTTCTTT. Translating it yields CAWSTGTEAFF.

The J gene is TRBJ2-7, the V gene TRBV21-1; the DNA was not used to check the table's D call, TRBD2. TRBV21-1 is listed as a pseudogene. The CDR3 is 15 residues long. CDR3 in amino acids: CASSPSGGSRFEQYF. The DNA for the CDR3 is TGTGCCAGCAGTCCCTCCGGCGGGAGTAGGTTCGAGCAGTACTTC.

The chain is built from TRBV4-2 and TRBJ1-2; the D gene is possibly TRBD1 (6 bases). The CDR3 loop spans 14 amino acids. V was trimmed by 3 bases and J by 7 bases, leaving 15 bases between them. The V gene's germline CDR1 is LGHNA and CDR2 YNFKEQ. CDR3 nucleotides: TGTGCCAGCAGCCAGGCCTCGGCGGACAGTGGCTACACCTTC. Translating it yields CASSQASADSGYTF.

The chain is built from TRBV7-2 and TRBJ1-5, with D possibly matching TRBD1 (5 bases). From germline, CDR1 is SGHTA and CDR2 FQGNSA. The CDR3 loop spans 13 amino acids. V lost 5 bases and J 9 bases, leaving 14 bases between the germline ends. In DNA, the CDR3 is TGTGCCAGCAGCCCACTGACAGACGGGCCCCAGCATTTT. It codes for CASSPLTDGPQHF.

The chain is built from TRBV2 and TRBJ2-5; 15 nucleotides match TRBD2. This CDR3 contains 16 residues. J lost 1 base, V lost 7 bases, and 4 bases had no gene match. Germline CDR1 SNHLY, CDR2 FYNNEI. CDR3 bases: TGTGCCAGCACCGGACTAGCGGGAGGGCCCCAAGAGACCCAGTACTTC. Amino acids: CASTGLAGGPQETQYF.

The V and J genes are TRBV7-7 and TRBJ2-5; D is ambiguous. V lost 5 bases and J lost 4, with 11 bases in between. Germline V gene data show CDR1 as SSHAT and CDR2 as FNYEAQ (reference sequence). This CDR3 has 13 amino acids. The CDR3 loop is CASSPVGGETQYF. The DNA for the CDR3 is TGTGCCAGCAGCCCAGTAGGCGGAGAGACCCAGTACTTC.

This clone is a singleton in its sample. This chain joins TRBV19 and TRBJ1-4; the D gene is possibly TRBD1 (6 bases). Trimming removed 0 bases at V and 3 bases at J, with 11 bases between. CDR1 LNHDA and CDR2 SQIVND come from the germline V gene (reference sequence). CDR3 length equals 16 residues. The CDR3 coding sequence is TGTGCCAGTAGTATAGATCACCAGGGGCCTAATGAAAAACTGTTTTTT. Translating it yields CASSIDHQGPNEKLFF.

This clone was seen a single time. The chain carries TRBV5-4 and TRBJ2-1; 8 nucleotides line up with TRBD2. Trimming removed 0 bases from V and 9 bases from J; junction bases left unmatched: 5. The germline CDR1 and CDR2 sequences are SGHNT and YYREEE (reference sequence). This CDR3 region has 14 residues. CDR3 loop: CASSLAGGRSEQFF. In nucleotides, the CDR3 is TGTGCCAGCAGCTTGGCCGGCGGGAGGAGTGAGCAGTTCTTC.

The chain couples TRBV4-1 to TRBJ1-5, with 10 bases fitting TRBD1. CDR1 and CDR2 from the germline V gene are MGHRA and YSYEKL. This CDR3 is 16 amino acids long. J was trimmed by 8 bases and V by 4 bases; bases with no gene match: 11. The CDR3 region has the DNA TGCGCCAGCAGCCGAGGTAGGACAGGGGGGAAAGAGCCCCAGCATTTT. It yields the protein CASSRGRTGGKEPQHF.

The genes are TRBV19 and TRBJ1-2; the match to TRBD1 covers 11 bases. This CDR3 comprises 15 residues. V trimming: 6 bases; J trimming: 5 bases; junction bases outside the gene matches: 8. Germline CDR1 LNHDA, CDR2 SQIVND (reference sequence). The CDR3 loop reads CASRMGQGVRYGYTF. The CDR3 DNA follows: TGTGCCAGTAGAATGGGACAGGGGGTAAGATATGGCTACACCTTC.